These T cell receptor beta chains were read from a single sample in a study of blood T cell repertoires in COVID-19. Here immunoSEQ multiplex PCR was the method, and the copy in TCRdb shows in-frame clones only, minus some. Of tens of thousands of clones listed, roughly 88% are singletons. Sequenced sample: peripheral blood. The receptors were sampled from a human donor in a cohort sampled during active COVID-19. The CDR3 runs from the conserved cysteine through the conserved F or W. D genes are given only for firm matches. Size is stated for part of the rows, as once, few or many counts, or as a class when the clone is expanded.

j_gene | v_gene | d_gene | abundance | CDR3nt | CDR3aa
TRBJ1-1 | TRBV2 | TRBD1 | once | TGTGCCAGCAGTGGGGACAGGGTGATCGCCGAAGCTTTCTTT | CASSGDRVIAEAFF
TRBJ2-1 | TRBV7-9 | TRBD2 | . | TGTGCCAGCAGCTTACTCGGGAGGGTCATTGAGCAGTTCTTC | CASSLLGRVIEQFF
TRBJ2-3 | TRBV7-2 | . | . | TGTGCCAGCAGCCCCGGGTTGGGGGGGCCCAGCACAGATACGCAGTATTTT | CASSPGLGGPSTDTQYF
TRBJ1-2 | TRBV3-1/TRBV3-2 | TRBD1 | . | TGTGCCAGCAGCCAAGGGAAACAGGGGGCATTCTACTATGGCTACACCTTC | CASSQGKQGAFYYGYTF
TRBJ1-5 | TRBV19 | TRBD1 | . | TGTGCCAGTAGTGCCGATAGACAGGGGGGAGTAAGCAATCAGCCCCAGCATTTT | CASSADRQGGVSNQPQHF
TRBJ2-3 | TRBV24-1 | TRBD2 | . | TGTGCCACGGGGGAGGGCCATGCAGATACGCAGTATTTT | CATGEGHADTQYF
TRBJ2-2 | TRBV5-1 | . | . | TGCGCCAGCAGCCTCGACAGGCCCACGGCCGGGGAGCTGTTTTTT | CASSLDRPTAGELFF
TRBJ1-1 | TRBV28 | . | . | TGTGCCAGCAGTCCAATTATCGACAGGGAAGCTTTCTTT | CASSPIIDREAFF
TRBJ2-1 | TRBV5-5 | TRBD1 | . | TGTGCCAGCAGCCTACAGCCGACAGGGTATGAGGGTGAGCAGTTCTTC | CASSLQPTGYEGEQFF
TRBJ2-7 | TRBV3-1/TRBV3-2 | TRBD2 | . | TGTGCCAGCAGCCAAGGACTAGCGGGAAACTACGAGCAGTACTTC | CASSQGLAGNYEQYF
TRBJ1-2 | TRBV5-1 | . | . | TGCGCCAGCAGCCCCAACTCGGGGGGAGGAAATGGCTACACCTTC | CASSPNSGGGNGYTF
TRBJ2-3 | TRBV10-3 | TRBD2 | . | TGTGCCATCAGTAACGTAGCGGGGGGGACAGATACGCAGTATTTT | CAISNVAGGTDTQYF
TRBJ1-1 | TRBV5-4 | TRBD1 | . | TGTGCCAGCAGCTTCGGGACAGGCGTTGAAGCTTTCTTT | CASSFGTGVEAFF
TRBJ2-2 | TRBV4-3 | . | . | TGCGCCAGCAGCCAAGTAGCTAGCGAGGGCAGCACCGGGGAGCTGTTTTTT | CASSQVASEGSTGELFF
TRBJ2-4 | TRBV29-1 | . | . | TGCAGCGTCCTTGGACAGCCATTAGCCAAAAACATTCAGTACTTC | CSVLGQPLAKNIQYF
TRBJ2-2 | TRBV30 | . | . | TGTGCCTGGAGTAGACAGAGCGGGGAGCTGTTTTTT | CAWSRQSGELFF
TRBJ2-2 | TRBV7-9 | TRBD2 | . | TGTGCCAGCACCGAAGGACTAGCGGGTGAGACCGGGGAGCTGTTTTTT | CASTEGLAGETGELFF
TRBJ1-1 | TRBV18 | TRBD1 | . | TGTGCCAGCTCACACCTGACCCGGGACAGATCTGAAGCTTTCTTT | CASSHLTRDRSEAFF
TRBJ2-1 | TRBV5-1 | . | . | TGCGCCAGCAGCTTGGACAGGATTGGGCACTTCTCCTACAATGAGCAGTTCTTC | CASSLDRIGHFSYNEQFF
TRBJ2-5 | TRBV11-3 | TRBD1 | . | TGTGCCAGCAGCCCCGACAGGGCCTTGGGAGAGACCCAGTACTTC | CASSPDRALGETQYF
TRBJ1-2 | TRBV3-1/TRBV3-2 | . | . | TGTGCCAGCAGCCAAGGGGCGGGAGGAAATGGCTACACCTTC | CASSQGAGGNGYTF
TRBJ1-5 | TRBV7-9 | . | . | TGTGCCAGCAGCTCGGACAGAGGAAATCAGCCCCAGCATTTT | CASSSDRGNQPQHF
TRBJ1-5 | TRBV3-1/TRBV3-2 | TRBD1 | . | TGTGCCAGCAGCCAAGATAGGACAGGGGGTCCCTCTCAGCATTTT | CASSQDRTGGPSQHF
TRBJ1-2 | TRBV9 | . | . | TGTGCCAGCGTGAGGGGGACCCGTCCTAACTATGGCTACACCTTC | CASVRGTRPNYGYTF
TRBJ1-2 | TRBV5-5 | TRBD1 | once | TGTGCCAGCAGCTCATTAGGGGGCGCAGGGTCTAACTATGGCTACACCTTC | CASSSLGGAGSNYGYTF
TRBJ1-2 | TRBV6-2/TRBV6-3 | TRBD1 | . | TGTGCCAGCAGCCGACAGGGGAACGGCTATGGCTACACCTTC | CASSRQGNGYGYTF
TRBJ2-3 | TRBV19 | . | . | TGTGCCAGTAGTATAGGAGGGGGAGGCGGGGGAAAAGCAGATACGCAGTATTTT | CASSIGGGGGGKADTQYF
TRBJ2-1 | TRBV19 | TRBD2 | . | TGTGCCAGTAGCGGGGGGGCGTACAATGAGCAGTTCTTC | CASSGGAYNEQFF
TRBJ2-6 | TRBV2 | TRBD2 | . | TGTGCCAGCAGTGAATTCCCAGGGAGGGTAAATGGGGCCAACGTCCTGACTTTC | CASSEFPGRVNGANVLTF
TRBJ2-1 | TRBV6-5 | . | few | TGTGCCAGCGCGCGTAGCGGAAACAATGAGCAGTTCTTC | CASARSGNNEQFF
TRBJ2-1 | TRBV7-2 | . | once | TGTGCCAGCAGCTTAGCTAGCGGCATATACAATGAGCAGTTCTTC | CASSLASGIYNEQFF